Following are 9 T cell receptor beta chains from one sample sequenced in a study of blood T cell repertoires in COVID-19. Libraries were prepared by immunoSEQ multiplex PCR; TCRdb keeps only in-frame clonotypes and omits some of them. Of 10,000 or so clones in the sample, around 85% were seen once. What was sequenced was peripheral blood. The receptors come from a human donor in a cohort sampled during active COVID-19.

J is TRBJ2-1 and V is TRBV7-2, with D possibly being TRBD2 (6 bases). The CDR3 is made up of 14 amino acids. V was pared by 5 bases and J by 8 bases, with 16 bases between. Germline CDR1 reads SGHTA; CDR2 reads FQGNSA. As DNA, the CDR3 is TGTGCCAGCAGCCCCTCGACTAGTCGCGATGAGCAGTTCTTC. This encodes CASSPSTSRDEQFF.

V and J are TRBV5-1 and TRBJ2-3; possible D gene TRBD2, 7 bases. Trimming pared 5 bases from V and 5 bases from J, leaving 12 bases between. The CDR3 has 13 residues. CDR1 SGHRS and CDR2 YFSETQ come from the germline V gene. The CDR3 loop reads CASRRGGVDTQYF. The CDR3 nucleotides are TGCGCCAGCAGACGCGGGGGCGTAGATACGCAGTATTTT. Looking up the rest from reference TRBV5-1 and TRBJ2-3 gives the full variable domain: KAGVTQTPRYLIKTRGQQVTLSCSPISGHRSVSWYQQTPGQGLQFLFEYFSETQRNKGNFPGRFSGRQFSNSRSEMNVSTLELGDSALYLCASRRGGVDTQYFGPGTRLTVL.

The chain is built from TRBV10-3 and TRBJ2-7, with a weak D call TRBD1 (5 bases). V was trimmed by 7 bases and J by 7 bases, leaving 14 bases between them. There are 12 residues in the CDR3. The germline gives CDR1 ENHRY, CDR2 SYGVKD. The CDR3 sequence: CAIKPGKGEQYF. DNA for the CDR3: TGTGCCATCAAACCAGGGAAGGGTGAGCAGTACTTC.

V is TRBV10-2 and J is TRBJ2-1; 13 bases match TRBD2. The germline gives CDR1 WSHSY, CDR2 SAAADI. The CDR3 is 14 amino acids. The junction had 5 bases not matched to a gene; V was cut back by 7 bases and J by 8 bases. Written as DNA, the CDR3 is TGCGCCAGCACACTAGCGGGAGGGCCCTATGAGCAGTTCTTC. Its translation: CASTLAGGPYEQFF.

The chain recombines TRBV12-5 with TRBJ1-5; the match to TRBD1 covers 8 bases. Unmatched junction bases numbered 5, after V lost 5 bases and J lost 8 bases. From germline, CDR1 is LGHNT and CDR2 FRNRAP. The CDR3 totals 13 residues. The CDR3 DNA reads TGTGCTAGTGGTATCACAGGGGGTGAGCCCCAGCATTTT. Translation: CASGITGGEPQHF.

The J gene is TRBJ2-5, the V gene TRBV24-1; 9 nucleotides match TRBD1. V dropped 3 bases and J dropped 4; count of bases not matched to a gene: 8. Germline values: CDR1 KGHDR, CDR2 SFDVKD. The CDR3 runs to 16 residues. In DNA, the CDR3 is TGTGCCACCAGTGATCCGGGACAGGGAGGAATAGAGACCCAGTACTTC. It codes for CATSDPGQGGIETQYF.

The genes are TRBV29-1 and TRBJ1-4, with D hard to call. Germline-derived CDR1 and CDR2 are SQVTM and ANQGSEA. This CDR3 spans 13 amino acids. Trimming took off 4 bases at V and 6 bases at J, with 12 bases between the two ends. The CDR3 protein is CSVVNQRDEKLFF. The CDR3 DNA follows: TGCAGCGTTGTCAACCAGAGGGATGAAAAACTGTTTTTT.

The V gene is TRBV18, the J gene TRBJ2-5; tentatively, D is TRBD2 (6 bases). This CDR3 contains 15 residues. CDR1 is KGHSH, CDR2 LQKENI, per germline. V shed 6 bases and J shed 1 base, with 15 bases lying between them. The CDR3 loop reads CASSPNGGTQETQYF. In DNA form, the CDR3 reads TGTGCCAGCTCCCCGAACGGGGGAACCCAAGAGACCCAGTACTTC.

This rearrangement joins TRBV6-4 to TRBJ2-1; TRBD2 matches at 14 bases. The ends lost 5 bases at V and 6 bases at J; junction bases unmatched: 3. Germline lookup yields CDR1 MRHNA and CDR2 SNTAGT. The CDR3 length is 15 residues. The CDR3, as DNA: TGTGCCAGCAGTTCCGGGACTAGCGGGAGCAATGAGCAGTTCTTC. Translated, it gives CASSSGTSGSNEQFF.